This T cell receptor beta chain was observed in a study of beta chain features in type 1 diabetes. Regarding the study as a whole: In comparison with healthy donors, patients had naive, central memory and Treg TCRB repertoires that appeared more similar. Significant though moderate, a shortening of TCRB CDR3s appeared in all four CD4+ subsets of Type 1 diabetes patients. In type 1 diabetes patients, VDJ junctions had fewer insertions; deletions at these junctions were more frequent.

The trim removed 2 bases at V and 1 base at J, leaving 3 bases unmatched. CDR3 length: 15 amino acids. Germline CDR1 reads SGHAT; CDR2 reads FQNNGV. All of the sorted populations showed purity greater than 95%. This clone came up many times. Its antigen is still unknown. Other DNA sequences from this sample encode an identical CDR3 as well. Investigators reverse transcribed all isolated RNA, so they sequenced expressed TCRB transcripts. For naive, central memory and regulatory T cell samples, reads averaged roughly 4 million. Produced via immunoSEQ multiplex PCR; TCRdb's table is partial and in-frame only. The sample gives about 160,000 clones, approximately 9% of which show up once; more than 0.45% is in the top ten.

Input material: central memory CD4+ T cells from blood. This rearrangement joins TRBV11-2 to TRBJ2-3, with TRBD2 matching over 7 bases. This clonotype was sampled from a woman in her late teens or twenties with type 1 diabetes. CDR3 region: CASSLRRGGTDTQYF. The CDR3 bases are TGTGCCAGCAGCTTACGCCGGGGGGGCACAGATACGCAGTATTTT.